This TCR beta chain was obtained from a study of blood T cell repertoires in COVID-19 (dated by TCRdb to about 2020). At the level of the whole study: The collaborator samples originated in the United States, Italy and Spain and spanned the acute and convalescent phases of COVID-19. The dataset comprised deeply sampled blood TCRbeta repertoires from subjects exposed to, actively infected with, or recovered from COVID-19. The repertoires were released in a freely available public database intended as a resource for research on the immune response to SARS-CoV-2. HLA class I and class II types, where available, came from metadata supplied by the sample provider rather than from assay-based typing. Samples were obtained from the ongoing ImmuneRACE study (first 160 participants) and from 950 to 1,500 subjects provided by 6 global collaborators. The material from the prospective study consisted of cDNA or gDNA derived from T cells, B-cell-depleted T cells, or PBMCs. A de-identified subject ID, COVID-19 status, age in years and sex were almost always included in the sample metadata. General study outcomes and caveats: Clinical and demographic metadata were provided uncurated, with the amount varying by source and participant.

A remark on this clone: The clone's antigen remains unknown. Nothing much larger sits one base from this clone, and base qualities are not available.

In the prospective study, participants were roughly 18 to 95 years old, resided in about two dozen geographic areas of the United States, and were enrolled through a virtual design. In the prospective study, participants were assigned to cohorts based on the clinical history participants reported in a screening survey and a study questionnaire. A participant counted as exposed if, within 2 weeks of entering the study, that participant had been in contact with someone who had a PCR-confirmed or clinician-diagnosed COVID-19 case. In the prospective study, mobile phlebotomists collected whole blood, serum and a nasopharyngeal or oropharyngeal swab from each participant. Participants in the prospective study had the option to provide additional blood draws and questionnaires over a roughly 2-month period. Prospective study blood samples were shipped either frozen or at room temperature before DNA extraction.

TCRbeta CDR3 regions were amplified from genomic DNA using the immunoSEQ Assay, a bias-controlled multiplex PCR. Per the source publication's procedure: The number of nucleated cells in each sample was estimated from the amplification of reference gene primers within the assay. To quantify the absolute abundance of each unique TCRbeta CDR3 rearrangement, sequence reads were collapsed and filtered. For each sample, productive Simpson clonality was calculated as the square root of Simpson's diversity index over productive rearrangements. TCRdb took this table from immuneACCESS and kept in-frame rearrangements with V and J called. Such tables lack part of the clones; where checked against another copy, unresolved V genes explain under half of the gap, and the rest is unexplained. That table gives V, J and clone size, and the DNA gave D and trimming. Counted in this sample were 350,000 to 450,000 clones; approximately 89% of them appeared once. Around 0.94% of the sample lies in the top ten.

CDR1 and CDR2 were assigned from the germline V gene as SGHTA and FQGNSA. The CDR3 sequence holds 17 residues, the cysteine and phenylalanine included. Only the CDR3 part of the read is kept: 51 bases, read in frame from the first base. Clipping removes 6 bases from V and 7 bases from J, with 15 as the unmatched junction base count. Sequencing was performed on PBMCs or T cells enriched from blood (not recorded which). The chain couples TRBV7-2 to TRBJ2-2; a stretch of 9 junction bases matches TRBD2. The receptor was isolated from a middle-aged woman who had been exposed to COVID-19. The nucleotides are TGTGCCAGCAGTACCTTTGCGGGAGGGATTCAAGGCGGGGAGCTGTTTTTT. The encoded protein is CASSTFAGGIQGGELFF. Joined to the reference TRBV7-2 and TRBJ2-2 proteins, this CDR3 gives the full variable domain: GAGVSQSPSNKVTEKGKDVELRCDPISGHTALYWYRQSLGQGLEFLIYFQGNSAPDKSGLPSDRFSAERTGGSVSTLTIQRTQQEDSAVYLCASSTFAGGIQGGELFFGEGSRLTVL.